The next 21 T cell receptor beta chains were all read from a single sample in a study of glioma-infiltrating T cells after dendritic cell vaccination. Data came from immunoSEQ multiplex PCR; TCRdb stores just in-frame clones and leaves some out. The table has fewer than 50,000 clones, approximately 83% seen once. The sequencing here drew on blood, taken before dendritic cell vaccination. These receptors came from a human donor with glioblastoma.

V and J are TRBV7-3 and TRBJ1-2, with 8 bases identical to TRBD1. CDR1 SGHTA and CDR2 FQGTGA come from the germline V gene. The V gene end was trimmed by 2 bases and the J gene end by 3 bases; junction bases not matched to a gene: 2. The CDR3 consists of 14 residues. DNA of the CDR3: TGTGCCAGCAGCTTAGCAGGGGGCGACTATGGCTACACCTTC. Its translation: CASSLAGGDYGYTF.

The chain joins TRBV4-1 to TRBJ1-2; D possibly corresponds to TRBD1 (6 bases). Per germline, CDR1 MGHRA and CDR2 YSYEKL. Deletions cut 3 bases from V and 3 bases from J, with 20 bases between. The CDR3 length is 17 residues. The CDR3 sequence: CASSQPHRGGEDYGYTF. CDR3 DNA sequence: TGCGCCAGCAGCCAGCCCCACCGTGGGGGCGAGGACTATGGCTACACCTTC.

The CDR3 loop reads CASSYVAGEKETQYF. The CDR3 DNA is TGTGCCAGCAGTTACGTGGCAGGTGAGAAAGAGACCCAGTACTTC. This chain links TRBV6-5 with TRBJ2-5; D unclear. Looked up from germline, CDR1 is MNHEY and CDR2 is SVGAGI. V lost 2 bases and J lost 3, with 13 bases in between. The CDR3 sequence is 15 residues long.

The J gene is TRBJ2-5, the V gene TRBV9; tentatively, D is TRBD2 (6 bases). The germline gives CDR1 SGDLS, CDR2 YYNGEE. This CDR3 comprises 16 residues. The V end lost 1 base, the J end lost 1 base, and 14 bases lay between the germline ends. CDR3 DNA sequence: TGTGCCAGCAGCGTATCAGCCGGGACTGGCCAAGAGACCCAGTACTTC. Translated, it gives CASSVSAGTGQETQYF.

V and J are TRBV7-9 and TRBJ1-1; possibly TRBD1 for D (5 bases). Trimming removed 5 bases at V and 7 bases at J, with 20 bases between. CDR3 length equals 15 residues. CDR1 is SEHNR and CDR2 is FQNEAQ in the germline V gene (reference sequence). The CDR3 is CASSRGLGGSNEAFF. The DNA for the CDR3 is TGTGCCAGCAGCCGGGGTCTTGGGGGGAGTAATGAAGCTTTCTTT.

The chain recombines TRBV6-5 with TRBJ1-1; D gene unclear. The V gene's germline CDR1 is MNHEY and CDR2 SVGAGI. V lost 6 bases, J lost 6 bases, and 8 bases lay in between. The CDR3 totals 11 residues. In DNA form, the CDR3 reads TGTGCCAGCAGCCCGAGATCTGAAGCTTTCTTT. It yields the protein CASSPRSEAFF.

The chain recombines TRBV9 with TRBJ1-1; D possibly corresponds to TRBD1 (5 bases). Germline assignment: CDR1 SGDLS and CDR2 YYNGEE. The V and J ends lost 4 bases and 1 base respectively, with 11 bases between them. The CDR3 is 14 amino acids. The CDR3, as DNA: TGTGCCAGCAGCCCCGGGGGGGGGAACACTGAAGCTTTCTTT. The encoded protein is CASSPGGGNTEAFF. Filled out from reference TRBV9 and TRBJ1-1, the complete variable domain reads DSGVTQTPKHLITATGQRVTLRCSPRSGDLSVYWYQQSLDQGLQFLIQYYNGEERAKGNILERFSAQQFPDLHSELNLSSLELGDSALYFCASSPGGGNTEAFFGQGTRLTVV.

A word on this clone: One end of the junction does not line up with germline, which may come from a read error. Other DNA sequences of this sample code for an identical CDR3. The rearrangement links TRBV6-6 to TRBJ2-2; TRBD2 is a possible D gene (5 bases). CDR3 length: 12 amino acids. The germline V gene encodes CDR1 MNHNY and CDR2 SVGAGI (reference sequence). DNA for the CDR3: TGTGCCAGCAACCGGTTCACCGGGGAACTGTTTTTT. This sequence encodes CASNRFTGELFF.

The chain uses TRBV7-9 and TRBJ1-5, with 10 bases that match TRBD1. Germline lookup yields CDR1 SEHNR and CDR2 FQNEAQ (reference sequence). Trimming took 5 bases from V and 2 from J; bases not matched to a gene: 6. CDR3 length: 16 residues. CDR3 residues: CASSPGTGAGNQPQHF. The CDR3, as DNA: TGTGCCAGCAGCCCAGGGACAGGGGCCGGCAATCAGCCCCAGCATTTT.

This clone turned up a few times. This chain links TRBV7-2 with TRBJ2-7; D may be TRBD1 (6 bases). CDR3 length: 15 amino acids. Per germline, CDR1 SGHTA and CDR2 FQGNSA. V lost 2 bases, J lost 5 bases, and 16 bases lay in between. The CDR3 is CASSLSHRVEDEQYF. CDR3 coding DNA: TGTGCCAGCAGCTTATCCCACAGGGTAGAAGACGAGCAGTACTTC.

The chain's CDR3 is CASSQRASYEQYF. In nucleotides, the CDR3 is TGTGCCAGCAGCCAGCGGGCCTCCTACGAGCAGTACTTC. V gene TRBV7-2 combines with J gene TRBJ2-7; a weak D match, TRBD2 (6 bases). CDR3 length equals 13 residues. The germline gives CDR1 SGHTA, CDR2 FQGNSA. Trimming left V 5 bases short and J 0 bases short, with 8 bases between.

This chain joins TRBV5-1 and TRBJ1-2; a weak D match, TRBD1 (6 bases). The germline CDR1 and CDR2 sequences are SGHRS and YFSETQ. V was cut by 4 bases and J by 6 bases, with 19 bases left in between. The CDR3 has 15 amino acids. In nucleotides, the CDR3 is TGCGCCAGCAGCAGCCGACAGGTCGTGACGGATGGCTACACCTTC. Translated: CASSSRQVVTDGYTF.

CDR3 residues: CASSQEGSVKETQYF. In DNA, the CDR3 is TGCGCCAGCAGCCAAGAGGGTAGCGTGAAAGAGACCCAGTACTTC. The rearrangement uses TRBV4-1 and TRBJ2-5; possible D gene TRBD2, 5 bases. The V gene lost 0 bases and the J gene lost 3 bases, with 11 bases spanning the gap. The CDR3 is made up of 15 amino acids. Germline loops: CDR1 MGHRA, CDR2 YSYEKL.

This chain connects TRBV5-1 to TRBJ2-3, with D maybe TRBD2 (6 bases). The CDR3 length is 14 residues. Trimming shortened V by 0 bases and J by 2 bases, and 7 bases separated the two germline ends. The germline V gene encodes CDR1 SGHRS and CDR2 YFSETQ. The DNA of the CDR3 is TGCGCCAGCAGCTTGGCGCGGGACACAGATACGCAGTATTTT. It translates to CASSLARDTDTQYF.

The rearrangement uses TRBV7-2 and TRBJ2-5; tentative D call: TRBD1 (6 bases). The V end lost 5 bases, the J end lost 0 bases, and 7 bases lay between the germline ends. This CDR3 contains 13 residues. Germline-derived CDR1 and CDR2 are SGHTA and FQGNSA. CDR3 sequence: CASSGDNQETQYF. CDR3 coding DNA: TGTGCCAGCAGCGGGGACAACCAAGAGACCCAGTACTTC.

The rearrangement uses TRBV28 and TRBJ2-1; D may be TRBD2 (5 bases). Deletions cut 4 bases from V and 0 bases from J, with 13 bases between. The CDR3 runs to 16 residues. Germline CDR1 is MDHEN and CDR2 is SYDVKM. The CDR3 protein is CASSSVWGASYNEQFF. The CDR3 nucleotides are TGTGCCAGCAGTTCCGTATGGGGAGCCTCCTACAATGAGCAGTTCTTC.

This clone was seen more than once but under ten times. This rearrangement joins TRBV7-2 to TRBJ2-5, with 8 bases that match TRBD1. J lost 1 base, V lost 0 bases, and 4 bases had no gene match. Germline V gene data show CDR1 as SGHTA and CDR2 as FQGNSA. The CDR3 has 16 residues. DNA for the CDR3: TGTGCCAGCAGCTTAGCCCGGACAGGGATCCAAGAGACCCAGTACTTC. This gives the protein CASSLARTGIQETQYF.

The chain carries TRBV30 and TRBJ1-1; D possibly corresponds to TRBD1 (5 bases). The germline gives CDR1 GTSNPN, CDR2 SVGIG (reference sequence). The CDR3 loop spans 13 amino acids. Trimming removed 2 bases from V and 3 bases from J, with 10 bases in between. CDR3 loop: CAWSSTGDTEAFF. The CDR3 DNA reads as TGTGCCTGGAGTTCAACAGGAGACACTGAAGCTTTCTTT. Supplemented by reference TRBV30 and TRBJ1-1, the full variable domain reads SQTIHQWPATLVQPVGSPLSLECTVEGTSNPNLYWYRQAAGRGLQLLFYSVGIGQISSEVPQNLSASRPQDRQFILSSKKLLLSDSGFYLCAWSSTGDTEAFFGQGTRLTVV.

V is TRBV10-1 and J is TRBJ1-1; D gene ambiguous. Trimming took off 2 bases at V and 6 bases at J, with 10 bases between the two ends. The CDR3 runs 13 residues. Germline CDR1 WNHNN, CDR2 SYGVQD (reference sequence). DNA for the CDR3: TGCGCCAGCAGTGAGGCGGGCATCGCTGAAGCTTTCTTT. It yields the protein CASSEAGIAEAFF.

The chain combines TRBV7-9 with TRBJ1-1, with D possibly TRBD1 on 5 matching bases. V was clipped by 8 bases and J by 2 bases, with 12 bases between them. The CDR3 is 13 amino acids. Looked up from germline, CDR1 is SEHNR and CDR2 is FQNEAQ (reference sequence). This chain's CDR3 is CASPTDRNTEAFF. In DNA form, the CDR3 reads TGTGCCAGCCCCACCGACAGAAACACTGAAGCTTTCTTT. The full variable domain, in which reference TRBV7-9 and TRBJ1-1 provide the parts outside the CDR3, is DTGVSQNPRHKITKRGQNVTFRCDPISEHNRLYWYRQTLGQGPEFLTYFQNEAQLEKSRLLSDRFSAERPKGSFSTLEIQRTEQGDSAMYLCASPTDRNTEAFFGQGTRLTVV.

V gene TRBV11-2 combines with J gene TRBJ2-1, with 7 bases identical to TRBD1. Germline CDR1 SGHAT, CDR2 FQNNGV. The CDR3 contains 16 residues. Trimming removed 1 base from V and 7 bases from J; junction bases left unmatched: 10. In nucleotides, the CDR3 is TGTGCCAGCAGCTTAGGACAGGGAGACTTAATGAATGAGCAGTTCTTC. Translated: CASSLGQGDLMNEQFF.